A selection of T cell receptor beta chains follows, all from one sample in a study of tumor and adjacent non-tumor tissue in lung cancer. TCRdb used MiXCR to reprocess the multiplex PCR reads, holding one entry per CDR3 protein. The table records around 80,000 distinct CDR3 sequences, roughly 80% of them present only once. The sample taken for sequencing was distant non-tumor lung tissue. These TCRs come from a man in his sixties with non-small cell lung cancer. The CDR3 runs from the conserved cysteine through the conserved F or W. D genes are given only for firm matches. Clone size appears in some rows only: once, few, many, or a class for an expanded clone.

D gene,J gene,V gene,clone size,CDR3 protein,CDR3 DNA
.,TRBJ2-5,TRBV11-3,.,CVSSLSAPRTQYF,TGTGTCAGTTCCTTGTCCGCGCCCCGCACCCAGTACTTC
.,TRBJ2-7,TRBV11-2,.,CASSPKYSGRCYEQYF,TGTGCCAGCAGCCCAAAGTATAGCGGACGGTGCTACGAGCAGTACTTC
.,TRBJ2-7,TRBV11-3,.,CGSSLARGGPTHEQYF,TGTGGCAGCAGCTTAGCCCGAGGGGGGCCCACCCATGAGCAGTACTTC
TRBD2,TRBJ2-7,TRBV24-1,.,CATRGRTSGRHEQYF,TGTGCCACCAGAGGAAGGACTAGCGGGAGACACGAGCAGTACTTC
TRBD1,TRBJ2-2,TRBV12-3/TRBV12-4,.,CADRQGARTGELFF,TGTGCCGACAGACAGGGGGCAAGAACCGGGGAGCTGTTTTTT
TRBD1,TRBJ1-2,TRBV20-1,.,CRAIDSGQGFGYTF,TGCAGAGCTATAGATTCGGGACAGGGATTTGGCTACACCTTC
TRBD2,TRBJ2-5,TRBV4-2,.,CASSREAGASQETQCF,TGTGCCAGCAGCCGAGAAGCGGGGGCAAGCCAAGAGACCCAGTGCTTC
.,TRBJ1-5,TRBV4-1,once,CASSRAWGHLKQPQHF,TGCGCCAGCAGCCGGGCGTGGGGACATTTAAAACAGCCCCAGCATTTT
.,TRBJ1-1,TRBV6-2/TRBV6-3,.,CTSSYPYGITEAFF,TGTACCAGCAGTTACCCCTATGGGATCACTGAAGCTTTCTTT
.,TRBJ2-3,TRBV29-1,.,CSITSSSGNTDTQYF,TGCAGCATTACGAGTTCGAGCGGTAACACAGATACGCAGTATTTT
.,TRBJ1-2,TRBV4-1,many,CASSLLRRGGGGYTF,TGCGCCAGCAGCCTCCTGAGGCGGGGAGGCGGTGGCTACACCTTC
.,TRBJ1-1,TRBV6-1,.,CANSYRGADTEAFF,TGTGCCAACAGTTACCGGGGCGCGGACACTGAAGCTTTCTTT
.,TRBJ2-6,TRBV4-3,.,CTKSQEAVSGANVLTF,TGCACCAAGAGCCAAGAGGCGGTGTCTGGGGCCAACGTCCTGACTTTC
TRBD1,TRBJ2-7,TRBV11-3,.,CASTLVTGEYYEQYF,TGTGCCAGCACCTTAGTGACAGGGGAATACTACGAGCAATACTTC
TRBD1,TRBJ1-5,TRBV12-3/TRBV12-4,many,CASTIQGVAQPQHF,TGTGCCAGCACCATCCAGGGGGTGGCTCAGCCCCAGCATTTT
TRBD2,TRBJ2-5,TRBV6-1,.,CARSELAGGPETQCF,TGTGCCAGAAGTGAACTAGCGGGGGGGCCAGAGACCCAGTGCTTC
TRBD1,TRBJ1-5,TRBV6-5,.,CARSYGGQGSQPQHF,TGTGCCAGAAGTTACGGTGGACAGGGTAGTCAGCCCCAGCATTTC
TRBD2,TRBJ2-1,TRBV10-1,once,CASSDRAGAYNEQFF,TGCGCCAGCAGTGATCGAGCGGGAGCTTACAATGAGCAGTTCTTC
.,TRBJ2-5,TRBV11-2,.,CSSSLNRGQQGTQYF,TGTTCCAGCAGCTTGAACCGGGGGCAACAAGGGACCCAGTACTTC
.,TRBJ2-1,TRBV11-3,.,CASSLGTYEQFF,TGTGCCAGTAGCTTAGGGACATATGAGCAGTTCTTC
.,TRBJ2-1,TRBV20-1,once,CSTRDRDTFYNEQFF,TGCAGTACTAGAGATAGGGATACCTTCTATAATGAGCAGTTCTTC
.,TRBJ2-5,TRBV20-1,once,CSARTRVGETQYF,TGCAGTGCGAGGACAAGGGTCGGAGAGACCCAATACTTC
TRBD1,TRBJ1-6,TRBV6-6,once,CASSYRTGSNSLLHF,TGTGCCAGTAGTTACCGGACAGGGTCCAATTCACTCCTCCACTTT
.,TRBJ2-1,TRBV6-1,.,CASSDAAGRHNEQFF,TGTGCCAGCAGTGATGCGGCGGGACGTCACAATGAGCAGTTCTTC
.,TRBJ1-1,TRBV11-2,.,CTSNLVVRGTEAFF,TGCACCAGCAACTTAGTCGTGAGGGGCACTGAAGCTTTCTTT
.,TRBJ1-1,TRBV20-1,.,CRARVGRPNTEAFF,TGCAGAGCTAGAGTGGGAAGACCGAACACTGAAGCTTTCTTT
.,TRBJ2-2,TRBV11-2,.,CASSRDKGAGELFF,TGTGCCAGCAGTCGGGACAAGGGTGCCGGGGAGCTATTTTTT
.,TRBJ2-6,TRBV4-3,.,CASRQEAVSGASVLTF,TGCGCCAGCAGACAAGAGGCGGTGTCTGGGGCCAGCGTCCTGACATTC
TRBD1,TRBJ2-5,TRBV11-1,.,CASSPFYRGKETQYF,TGTGCCAGCAGCCCCTTCTACAGGGGGAAAGAGACACAGTACTTT
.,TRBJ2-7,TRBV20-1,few,CSAQTFIYEQYF,TGCAGTGCTCAGACATTTATCTACGAGCAGTACTTC
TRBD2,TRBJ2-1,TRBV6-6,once,CVSSQLAGVHNEQFF,TGTGTCAGCAGTCAACTAGCGGGAGTACACAATGAACAGTTCTTC
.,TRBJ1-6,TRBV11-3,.,CASSDSYPPHRF,TGTGCCAGCAGCGACAGTTATCCACCCCACCGCTTT
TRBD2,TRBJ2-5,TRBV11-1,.,CASSLATGGTHYF,TGTGCCAGCAGCTTAGCGACCGGGGGGACCCACTACTTC
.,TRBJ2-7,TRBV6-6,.,CASSSRGAIDEQCF,TGTGCCAGCAGTTCCCGGGGGGCCATTGACGAGCAGTGCTTC
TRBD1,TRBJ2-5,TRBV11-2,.,CASCSTGEKTQYF,TGTGCCAGTTGCTCCACAGGGGAAAAGACCCAGTACTTC
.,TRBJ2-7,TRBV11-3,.,CASSSSAGIDYEQYF,TGTGCCAGCAGCTCCTCAGCGGGCATCGACTACGAGCAGTACTTC
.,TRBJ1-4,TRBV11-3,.,CAGSLDLIRVEEKLFF,TGTGCCGGCAGCTTAGATCTAATCAGAGTAGAAGAAAAACTGTTTTTT
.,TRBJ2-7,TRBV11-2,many,CASSLDRGPGEQYF,TGTGCCAGCAGCTTAGATCGGGGACCTGGCGAGCAGTACTTC
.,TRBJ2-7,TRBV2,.,CASSDGGRSEQYF,TGTGCCAGCAGTGATGGTGGGAGGAGCGAGCAGTACTTC
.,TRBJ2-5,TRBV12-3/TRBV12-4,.,CPSSLNPAEAQYF,TGTCCCAGCAGTTTAAATCCAGCGGAGGCCCAGTACTTC
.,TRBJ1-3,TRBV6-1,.,CANWTSPNTIYF,TGTGCCAACTGGACAAGCCCAAATACCATATATTTT
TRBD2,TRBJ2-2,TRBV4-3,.,CASSQDPAGEINGELYF,TGCGCCAGCAGCCAAGACCCAGCGGGAGAAATAAACGGGGAGCTGTATTTT
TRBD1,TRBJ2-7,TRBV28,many,CATLSWTGSSYEQYF,TGTGCCACTCTCTCTTGGACAGGAAGCTCCTACGAGCAGTACTTC
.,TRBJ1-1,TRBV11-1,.,CASSIEAGLTEAFF,TGTGCCAGCAGCATAGAGGCAGGGCTGACTGAAGCTTTCTTT
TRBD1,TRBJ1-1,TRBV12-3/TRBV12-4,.,CARTTGEGWTEAFF,TGTGCCAGGACTACAGGGGAGGGTTGGACTGAAGCTTTCTTT
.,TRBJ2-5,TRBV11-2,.,CASSSGHDQETLYF,TGTGCCAGCAGCTCTGGACATGATCAAGAGACCCTATACTTC
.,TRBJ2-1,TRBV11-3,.,CTSSLIAPPSKQFF,TGTACCAGCAGCTTAATTGCACCCCCTAGCAAGCAGTTCTTC
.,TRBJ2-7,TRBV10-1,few,CASSKGGYPAKPEQYF,TGCGCCAGCAGTAAGGGGGGCTACCCTGCTAAGCCCGAGCAGTACTTC